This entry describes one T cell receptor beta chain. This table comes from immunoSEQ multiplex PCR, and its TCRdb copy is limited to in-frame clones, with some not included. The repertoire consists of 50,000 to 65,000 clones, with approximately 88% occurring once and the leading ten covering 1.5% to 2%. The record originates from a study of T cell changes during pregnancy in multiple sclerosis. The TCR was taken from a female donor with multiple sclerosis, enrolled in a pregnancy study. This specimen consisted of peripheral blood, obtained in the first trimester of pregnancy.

CDR3 region: CASTPGSGANVLTF. The CDR3 DNA sequence: TGTGCCAGCACACCAGGATCTGGGGCCAACGTCCTGACTTTC. The gene calls are TRBV6-1 and TRBJ2-6; unclear D gene. The V end was cut by 7 bases, the J end by 1 base, with 8 bases between. The CDR3 has 14 amino acids. CDR1 MNHNS and CDR2 SASEGT come from the germline V gene.